This T cell receptor (beta chain) was sequenced for a study of blood T cell repertoires in COVID-19 (dated by TCRdb to between 2020 and 2021). For the study in its entirety: Samples covering the acute and convalescent phases of COVID-19 were provided by collaborators in the United States, Italy and Spain. The prospective study material was composed of cDNA or gDNA derived from T cells, B-cell-depleted T cells, or PBMCs. Deeply sampled blood TCRbeta repertoires from subjects exposed to, actively infected with, or recovered from COVID-19 were included in the dataset. The repertoires were released in a freely available public database intended as a resource for research on the immune response to SARS-CoV-2. The samples were drawn from the first 160 participants of the ongoing ImmuneRACE study and from some 1,300 subjects provided by 6 global collaborators. The sample metadata nearly always contained a de-identified subject ID, COVID-19 status, age in years and sex. Where available, HLA class I and class II types were obtained from metadata supplied by the sample provider rather than from assay-based typing.

The table lists this clone with a few counts. There is no known antigen for this receptor. No per-base quality is available; no much larger clone lies one base away. Enrolling through a virtual design, the prospective study's participants ranged in age from roughly 18 to 89 years and lived across some 22 United States geographic areas. In the prospective study, participants were assigned to cohorts based on the clinical history participants reported in a screening survey and a study questionnaire. ImmuneRACE Cohort 3 recovered participants were defined by two consecutive negative NP/OP PCR tests, healthcare professional clearance, or symptom resolution. In the prospective study, whole blood, serum and a nasopharyngeal or oropharyngeal swab were collected from each participant by mobile phlebotomists. Additional blood draws and questionnaires over an approximately two-month period could optionally be provided by prospective study participants. Prospective study blood samples were shipped either frozen or at room temperature before DNA extraction.

The paper as a whole reports these results and caveats: How much clinical and demographic metadata was included differed by source and by participant, and the metadata was provided uncurated.

TCRbeta CDR3 regions were amplified from genomic DNA by means of the immunoSEQ Assay, a bias-controlled multiplex PCR. Per the authors' processing: The number of nucleated cells in each sample was estimated by amplification of reference gene primers within the assay. To quantify the absolute abundance of each unique TCRbeta CDR3 rearrangement, sequence reads were collapsed and filtered. For each sample, productive Simpson clonality was calculated as the square root of Simpson's diversity index across productive rearrangements. Not all clones reach the TCRdb copy of this immuneACCESS table, which keeps in-frame sequences only. Checked studies attribute under half of the gap to unresolved V genes and leave the rest unexplained. V, J and clone size reflect that table, while D and trimming were determined from the DNA. The table for this sample lists about 170,000 clones; 70% to 90% of them were counted only once. The top ten constitute about 4.6% of the sample.

The sequence was obtained from a woman aged 50 to 65 who had recovered from COVID-19. Sequenced input: PBMCs or T cells enriched from blood (not recorded which).

In nucleotide form, the sequence is TGTGCCAGCAGGCGGGGGAACACTGAAGCTTTCTTT. This is translated as CASRRGNTEAFF. Recombination joined TRBV6-5 with TRBJ1-1; there is no confident call for the D gene. V is reduced by 6 bases and J by 1 base, leaving a spacing of 6 bases between them. The CDR3 goes from the cysteine to the phenylalanine over 12 residues. The entry retains the CDR3 DNA only, 36 bases that are in frame from base 1. Via the germline V gene, CDR1 is MNHEY and CDR2 SVGAGI.